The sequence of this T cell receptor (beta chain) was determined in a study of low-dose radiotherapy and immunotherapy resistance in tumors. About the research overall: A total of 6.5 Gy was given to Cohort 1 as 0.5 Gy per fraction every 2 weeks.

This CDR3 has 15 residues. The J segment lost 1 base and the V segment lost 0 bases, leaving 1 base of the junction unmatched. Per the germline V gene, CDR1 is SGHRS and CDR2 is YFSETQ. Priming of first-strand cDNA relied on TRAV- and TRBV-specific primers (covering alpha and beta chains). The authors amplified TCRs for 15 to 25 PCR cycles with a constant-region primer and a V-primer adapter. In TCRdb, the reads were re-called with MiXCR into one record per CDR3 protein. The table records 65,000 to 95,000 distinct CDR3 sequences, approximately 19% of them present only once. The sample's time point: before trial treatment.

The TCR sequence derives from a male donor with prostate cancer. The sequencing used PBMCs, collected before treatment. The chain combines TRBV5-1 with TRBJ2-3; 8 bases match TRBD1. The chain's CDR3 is CASSLEQGGTDTQYF. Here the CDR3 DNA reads TGCGCCAGCAGCTTGGAACAGGGGGGCACAGATACGCAGTATTTT.